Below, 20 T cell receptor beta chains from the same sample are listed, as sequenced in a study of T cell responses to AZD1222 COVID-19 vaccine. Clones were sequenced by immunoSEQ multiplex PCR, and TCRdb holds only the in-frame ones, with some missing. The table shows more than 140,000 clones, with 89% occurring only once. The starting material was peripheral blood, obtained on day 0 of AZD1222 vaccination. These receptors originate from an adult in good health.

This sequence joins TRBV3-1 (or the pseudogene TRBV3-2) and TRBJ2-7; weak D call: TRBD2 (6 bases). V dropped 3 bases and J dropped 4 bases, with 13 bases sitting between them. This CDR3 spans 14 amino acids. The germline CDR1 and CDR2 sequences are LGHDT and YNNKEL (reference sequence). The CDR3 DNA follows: TGTGCCAGCAGCCATTCGGCGGGGAGATACGAGCAGTACTTC. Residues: CASSHSAGRYEQYF.

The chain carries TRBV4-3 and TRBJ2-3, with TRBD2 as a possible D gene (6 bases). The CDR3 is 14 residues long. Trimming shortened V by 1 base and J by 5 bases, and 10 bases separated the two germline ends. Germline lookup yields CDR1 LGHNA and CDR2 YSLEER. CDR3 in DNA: TGCGCCAGCAGCCAAGTAGTAGCGGTAGATACGCAGTATTTT. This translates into CASSQVVAVDTQYF.

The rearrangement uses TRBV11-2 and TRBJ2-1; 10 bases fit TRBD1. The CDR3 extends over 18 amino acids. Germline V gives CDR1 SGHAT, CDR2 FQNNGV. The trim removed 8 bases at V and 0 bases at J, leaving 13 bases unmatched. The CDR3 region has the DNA TGTGCCAGCGGATCGGGACAGGGGCGTCGTAGCTCCTACAATGAGCAGTTCTTC. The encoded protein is CASGSGQGRRSSYNEQFF.

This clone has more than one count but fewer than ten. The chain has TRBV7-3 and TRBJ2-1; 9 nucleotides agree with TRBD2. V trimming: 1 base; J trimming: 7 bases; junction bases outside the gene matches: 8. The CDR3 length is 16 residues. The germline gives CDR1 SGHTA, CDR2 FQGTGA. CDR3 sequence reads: CASSLINSGSGNEQFF. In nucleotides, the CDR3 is TGTGCCAGCAGCTTAATTAATAGCGGGAGTGGTAATGAGCAGTTCTTC.

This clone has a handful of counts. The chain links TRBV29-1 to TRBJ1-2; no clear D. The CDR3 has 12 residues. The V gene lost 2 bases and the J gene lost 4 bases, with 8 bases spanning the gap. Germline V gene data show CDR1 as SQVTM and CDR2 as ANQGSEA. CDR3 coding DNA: TGCAGCGTTGAATGGGGTCCCTATGGCTACACCTTC. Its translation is CSVEWGPYGYTF.

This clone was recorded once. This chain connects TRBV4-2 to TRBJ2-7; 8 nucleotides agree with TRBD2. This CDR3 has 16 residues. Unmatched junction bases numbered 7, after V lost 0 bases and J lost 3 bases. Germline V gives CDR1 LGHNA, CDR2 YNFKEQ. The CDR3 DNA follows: TGTGCCAGCAGCCAAGATGGAAGCGGGGGCTTCTACGAGCAGTACTTC. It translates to CASSQDGSGGFYEQYF.

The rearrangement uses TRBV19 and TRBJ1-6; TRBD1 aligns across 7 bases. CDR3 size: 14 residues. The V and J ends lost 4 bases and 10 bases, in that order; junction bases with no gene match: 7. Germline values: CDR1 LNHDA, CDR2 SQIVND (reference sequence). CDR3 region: CASSNRTGGSPLHF. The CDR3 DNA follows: TGTGCCAGTAGTAATCGGACAGGCGGCTCACCCCTCCACTTT.

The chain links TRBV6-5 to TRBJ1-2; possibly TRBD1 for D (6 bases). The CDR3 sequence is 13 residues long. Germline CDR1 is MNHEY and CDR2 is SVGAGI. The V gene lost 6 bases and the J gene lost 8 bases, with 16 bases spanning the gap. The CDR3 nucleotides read TGTGCCAGCAGGAAGACAGGCCGCGAAGGCTACACCTTC. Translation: CASRKTGREGYTF.

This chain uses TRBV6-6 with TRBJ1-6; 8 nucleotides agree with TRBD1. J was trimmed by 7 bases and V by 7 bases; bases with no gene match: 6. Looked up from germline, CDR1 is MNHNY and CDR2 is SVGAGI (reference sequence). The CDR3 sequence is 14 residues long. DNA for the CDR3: TGTGCCAGCATGGGGGACAGGTCCAATTCACCCCTCCACTTT. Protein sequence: CASMGDRSNSPLHF.

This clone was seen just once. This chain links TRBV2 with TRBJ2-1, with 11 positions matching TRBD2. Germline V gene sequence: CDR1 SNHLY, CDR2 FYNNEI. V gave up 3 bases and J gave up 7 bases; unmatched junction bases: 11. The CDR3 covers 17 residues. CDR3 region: CASSDPRLAGRPNEQFF. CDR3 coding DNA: TGTGCCAGCAGTGATCCTCGACTAGCGGGAAGACCTAATGAGCAGTTCTTC.

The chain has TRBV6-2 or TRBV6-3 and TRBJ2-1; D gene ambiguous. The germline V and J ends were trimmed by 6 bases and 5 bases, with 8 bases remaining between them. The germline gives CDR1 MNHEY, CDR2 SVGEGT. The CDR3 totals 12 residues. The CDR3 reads CASSRYNNEQFF. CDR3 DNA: TGTGCCAGCAGCCGATACAACAATGAGCAGTTCTTC.

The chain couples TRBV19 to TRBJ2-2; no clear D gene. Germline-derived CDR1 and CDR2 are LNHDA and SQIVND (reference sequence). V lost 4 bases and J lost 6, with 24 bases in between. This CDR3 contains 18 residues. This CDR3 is CASSTTSSPFTKSGELFF. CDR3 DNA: TGTGCCAGTAGTACTACATCCTCTCCTTTTACGAAATCCGGGGAGCTGTTTTTT.

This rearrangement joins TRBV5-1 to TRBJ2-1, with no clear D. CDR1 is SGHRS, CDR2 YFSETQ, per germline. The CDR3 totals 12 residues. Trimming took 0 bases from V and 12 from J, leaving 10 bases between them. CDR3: CASSLERNRQFF. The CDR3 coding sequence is TGCGCCAGCAGCTTGGAGAGGAATCGGCAGTTCTTC.

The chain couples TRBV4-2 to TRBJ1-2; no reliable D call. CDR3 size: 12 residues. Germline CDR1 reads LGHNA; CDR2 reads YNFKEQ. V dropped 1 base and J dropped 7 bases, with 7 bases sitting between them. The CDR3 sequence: CASSQGVGGYTF. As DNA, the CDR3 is TGTGCCAGCAGCCAAGGTGTCGGTGGCTACACCTTC.

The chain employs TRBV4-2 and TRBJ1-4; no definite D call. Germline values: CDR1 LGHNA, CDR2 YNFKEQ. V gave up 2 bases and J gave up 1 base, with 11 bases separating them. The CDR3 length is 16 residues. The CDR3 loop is CASSQSVRETNEKLFF. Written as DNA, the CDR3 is TGTGCCAGCAGCCAAAGCGTCAGAGAAACTAATGAAAAACTGTTTTTT.

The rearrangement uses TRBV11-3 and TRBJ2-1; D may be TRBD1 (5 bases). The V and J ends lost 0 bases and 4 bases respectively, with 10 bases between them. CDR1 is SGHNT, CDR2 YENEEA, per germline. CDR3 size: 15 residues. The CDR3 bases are TGTGCCAGCAGCTTAGAGGGGCAGCGATACAATGAGCAGTTCTTC. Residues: CASSLEGQRYNEQFF.

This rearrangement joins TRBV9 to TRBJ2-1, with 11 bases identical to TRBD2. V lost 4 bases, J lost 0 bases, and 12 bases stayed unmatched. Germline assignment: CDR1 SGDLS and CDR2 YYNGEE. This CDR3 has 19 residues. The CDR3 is CASSPKRTSGPFSYNEQFF. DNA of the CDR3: TGTGCCAGCAGCCCGAAAAGGACTAGCGGGCCCTTCTCCTACAATGAGCAGTTCTTC. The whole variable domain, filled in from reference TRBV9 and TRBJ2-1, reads DSGVTQTPKHLITATGQRVTLRCSPRSGDLSVYWYQQSLDQGLQFLIQYYNGEERAKGNILERFSAQQFPDLHSELNLSSLELGDSALYFCASSPKRTSGPFSYNEQFFGPGTRLTVL.

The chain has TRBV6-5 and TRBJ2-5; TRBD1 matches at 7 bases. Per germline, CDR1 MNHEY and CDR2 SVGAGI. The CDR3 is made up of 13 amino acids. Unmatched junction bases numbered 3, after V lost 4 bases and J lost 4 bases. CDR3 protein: CASSLNRGETQYF. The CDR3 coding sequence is TGTGCCAGCAGTTTAAACAGGGGAGAGACCCAGTACTTC.

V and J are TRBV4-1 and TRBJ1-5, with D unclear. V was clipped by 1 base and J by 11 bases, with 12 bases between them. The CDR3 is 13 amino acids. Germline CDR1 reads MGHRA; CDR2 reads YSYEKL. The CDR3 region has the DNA TGCGCCAGCAGCCAAGTAACCCTTGGAGCCCAGCATTTT. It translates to CASSQVTLGAQHF.

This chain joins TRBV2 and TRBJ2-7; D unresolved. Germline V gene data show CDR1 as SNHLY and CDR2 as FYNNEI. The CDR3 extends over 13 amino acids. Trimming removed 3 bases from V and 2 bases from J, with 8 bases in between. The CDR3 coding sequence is TGTGCCAGCAGTGAGGGGTCTGCCTACGAGCAGTACTTC. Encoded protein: CASSEGSAYEQYF.